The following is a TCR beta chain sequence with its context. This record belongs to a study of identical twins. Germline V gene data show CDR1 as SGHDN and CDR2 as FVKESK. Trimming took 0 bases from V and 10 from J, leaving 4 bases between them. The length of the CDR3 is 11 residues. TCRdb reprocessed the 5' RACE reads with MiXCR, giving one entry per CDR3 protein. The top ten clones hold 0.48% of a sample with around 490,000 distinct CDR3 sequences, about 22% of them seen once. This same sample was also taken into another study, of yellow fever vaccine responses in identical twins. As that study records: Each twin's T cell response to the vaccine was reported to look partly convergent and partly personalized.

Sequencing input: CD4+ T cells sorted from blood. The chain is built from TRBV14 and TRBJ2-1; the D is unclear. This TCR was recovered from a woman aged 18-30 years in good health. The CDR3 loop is CASSQESEQFF. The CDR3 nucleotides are TGTGCCAGCAGCCAAGAATCGGAGCAGTTCTTC.